This TCR beta chain was sequenced during a study of T-cell reconstitution after alpha-beta-depleted transplantation in children. This clonotype has at least ten counts. The TCRbeta library was prepared with unique molecular identifiers. TCRdb fed the PCR reads into MiXCR, producing one record per CDR3 protein. The table shows 600,000 to 700,000 distinct CDR3 sequences, with roughly 17% occurring only once. J gave up 1 base and V 6 bases, and 10 bases lay outside the gene matches. This CDR3 has 15 residues. Germline CDR1 and CDR2: DFQATT and SNEGSKA (reference sequence). The chain uses TRBV20-1 and TRBJ2-5; 8 nucleotides match TRBD2. This sample comprised PBMCs from the stem cell graft donor, obtained from the stem cell graft. The source is a human donor who donated a stem cell graft to a child with acute myeloid leukemia. The CDR3 DNA sequence: TGCAGTGCCCACATAGCGGGGCGCTCCCAAGAGACCCAGTACTTC. This codes for CSAHIAGRSQETQYF.